The rows below give T cell receptor beta chains drawn from one sample of a study of blood T cell repertoires in COVID-19. The method was immunoSEQ multiplex PCR; TCRdb's version includes in-frame clones alone and lacks a portion of them. The sample contains more than 140,000 clones, 75% to 85% of which appear only once. The sequencing sample was made of peripheral blood. These receptors were taken from a woman aged 45-65 years in a cohort sampled during active or convalescent COVID-19. CDR3s include the opening cysteine and the closing phenylalanine or tryptophan. A D gene is named only where the DNA matches it firmly. Size is stated for part of the rows, as once, few or many counts, or as a class when the clone is expanded.

V: TRBV9
size: .
J: TRBJ2-5
D: TRBD1
CDR3: CASSKRGPDSQAKETQYF
DNA: TGTGCCAGCAGCAAAAGGGGGCCCGACTCCCAAGCCAAAGAGACCCAGTACTTC

V: TRBV19
size: .
J: TRBJ2-2
D: TRBD1
CDR3: CASSIRTGGSGELFF
DNA: TGTGCCAGTAGTATTCGGACAGGGGGATCCGGGGAGCTGTTTTTT

V: TRBV19
size: .
J: TRBJ2-2
D: .
CDR3: CASRGRNTGELFF
DNA: TGTGCCAGTAGGGGGCGGAACACCGGGGAGCTGTTTTTT

V: TRBV9
size: .
J: TRBJ2-3
D: .
CDR3: CASSVSGISTDTQYF
DNA: TGTGCCAGCAGCGTTTCGGGGATCAGCACAGATACGCAGTATTTT

V: TRBV7-2
size: few
J: TRBJ2-7
D: .
CDR3: CASSSAPGAEQYF
DNA: TGTGCCAGCAGCTCCGCCCCAGGGGCCGAGCAGTACTTC

V: TRBV5-5
size: .
J: TRBJ2-1
D: TRBD2
CDR3: CASSSGLAVNEQFF
DNA: TGTGCCAGCAGCTCTGGACTAGCGGTTAATGAGCAGTTCTTC

V: TRBV10-3
size: .
J: TRBJ1-2
D: .
CDR3: CAISRPGLVRENGYTF
DNA: TGTGCCATCAGTAGGCCGGGGTTAGTAAGGGAGAATGGCTACACCTTC

V: TRBV2
size: .
J: TRBJ1-2
D: .
CDR3: CASSEHRQGPLYGYTF
DNA: TGTGCCAGCAGTGAACATAGGCAGGGTCCACTCTATGGCTACACCTTC

V: TRBV4-2
size: once
J: TRBJ1-1
D: .
CDR3: CASSQEGPNTEAFF
DNA: TGTGCCAGCAGCCAAGAGGGCCCCAACACTGAAGCTTTCTTT

V: TRBV5-1
size: .
J: TRBJ1-1
D: .
CDR3: CASSLGVGGPGTEAFF
DNA: TGCGCCAGCAGCTTGGGCGTTGGAGGACCGGGCACTGAAGCTTTCTTT

V: TRBV3-1/TRBV3-2
size: .
J: TRBJ1-2
D: .
CDR3: CASSQSGGANYGYTF
DNA: TGTGCCAGCAGCCAAAGCGGGGGGGCTAACTATGGCTACACCTTC

V: TRBV3-1/TRBV3-2
size: .
J: TRBJ1-6
D: .
CDR3: CASSQDKRSSYNSPLHF
DNA: TGTGCCAGCAGCCAAGATAAACGGAGCTCCTATAATTCACCCCTCCACTTT

V: TRBV20-1
size: once
J: TRBJ2-3
D: .
CDR3: CSASNAGTDTQYF
DNA: TGCAGTGCTAGTAACGCGGGAACGGATACGCAGTATTTT

V: TRBV7-6
size: few
J: TRBJ2-5
D: .
CDR3: CASSRGGSQETQYF
DNA: TGTGCCAGCAGTCGGGGTGGGAGCCAAGAGACCCAGTACTTC

V: TRBV7-9
size: many
J: TRBJ1-2
D: .
CDR3: CASSLVDYYGYTF
DNA: TGTGCCAGCAGCTTGGTGGACTACTATGGCTACACCTTC

V: TRBV4-3
size: once
J: TRBJ1-2
D: TRBD1
CDR3: CASSQDSTGGVYGYTF
DNA: TGCGCCAGCAGCCAAGACTCGACAGGGGGTGTCTATGGCTACACCTTC

V: TRBV5-1
size: .
J: TRBJ2-3
D: TRBD2
CDR3: CASSSGNTDTQYF
DNA: TGCGCCAGCAGTAGCGGGAACACAGATACGCAGTATTTT

V: TRBV4-3
size: .
J: TRBJ2-3
D: .
CDR3: CASSLFGGRTDTQYF
DNA: TGCGCCAGCAGCCTTTTCGGGGGGCGCACAGATACGCAGTATTTT

V: TRBV5-1
size: .
J: TRBJ1-2
D: .
CDR3: CASSLGGRGEGYTF
DNA: TGCGCCAGCAGCTTGGGGGGCAGGGGAGAAGGCTACACCTTC

V: TRBV6-1
size: few
J: TRBJ2-3
D: TRBD1
CDR3: CASNPDRGSTDTQYF
DNA: TGTGCCAGCAACCCGGACAGGGGAAGCACAGATACGCAGTATTTT

V: TRBV19
size: many
J: TRBJ2-7
D: .
CDR3: CASSASFGNYEQYF
DNA: TGTGCCAGTAGTGCCTCCTTCGGGAACTACGAGCAGTACTTC

V: TRBV5-5
size: .
J: TRBJ1-5
D: .
CDR3: CASSLLTGPGPQPQHF
DNA: TGTGCCAGCAGCTTGCTGACAGGACCGGGCCCTCAGCCCCAGCATTTT

V: TRBV7-9
size: few
J: TRBJ1-4
D: .
CDR3: CASSLVSGGVEKLFF
DNA: TGTGCCAGCAGCTTAGTCTCTGGGGGCGTTGAAAAACTGTTTTTT

V: TRBV3-1/TRBV3-2
size: .
J: TRBJ1-1
D: TRBD1
CDR3: CASSQDLTGGREAFF
DNA: TGTGCCAGCAGCCAAGACCTTACAGGGGGCCGGGAAGCTTTCTTT

V: TRBV19
size: .
J: TRBJ1-4
D: .
CDR3: CASSIAGATNEKLFF
DNA: TGTGCCAGTAGTATAGCGGGGGCAACTAATGAAAAACTGTTTTTT

V: TRBV6-5
size: once
J: TRBJ1-1
D: .
CDR3: CASSYSNGIGAFF
DNA: TGTGCCAGCAGTTACTCGAACGGGATAGGGGCTTTCTTT

V: TRBV24-1
size: .
J: TRBJ1-2
D: .
CDR3: CATSDGATNQGYYGYTF
DNA: TGTGCCACCAGTGATGGGGCCACAAACCAGGGTTATTATGGCTACACCTTC

V: TRBV2
size: .
J: TRBJ1-4
D: TRBD1
CDR3: CASSTQGRGEKLFF
DNA: TGTGCCAGCAGTACACAGGGGCGGGGTGAAAAACTGTTTTTT

V: TRBV2
size: .
J: TRBJ2-7
D: .
CDR3: CASSERSVLAKSYEQYF
DNA: TGTGCCAGCAGTGAAAGGAGTGTCCTAGCCAAATCCTACGAGCAGTACTTC

V: TRBV7-3
size: .
J: TRBJ2-3
D: .
CDR3: CASSSNGRVSTDTQYF
DNA: TGTGCCAGCAGCTCCAACGGGCGGGTGAGCACAGATACGCAGTATTTT

V: TRBV12-3/TRBV12-4
size: few
J: TRBJ2-7
D: .
CDR3: CASLRRGSYEQYF
DNA: TGTGCCAGTTTAAGACGGGGCTCCTACGAGCAGTACTTC

V: TRBV2
size: .
J: TRBJ1-1
D: .
CDR3: CATRGGGARTEAFF
DNA: TGTGCCACACGGGGCGGGGGGGCGAGGACTGAAGCTTTCTTT

V: TRBV12-3/TRBV12-4
size: .
J: TRBJ2-7
D: .
CDR3: CASSVQTGYEQYF
DNA: TGTGCCAGCAGTGTCCAGACAGGCTACGAGCAGTACTTC

V: TRBV5-6
size: .
J: TRBJ2-7
D: .
CDR3: CASSFIGVNYEQYF
DNA: TGTGCCAGCAGCTTTATAGGGGTAAACTACGAGCAGTACTTC

V: TRBV5-4
size: once
J: TRBJ1-2
D: TRBD1
CDR3: CASSSNRGLANYGYTF
DNA: TGTGCCAGCAGCTCAAACAGGGGCCTAGCTAACTATGGCTACACCTTC

V: TRBV3-1/TRBV3-2
size: .
J: TRBJ2-5
D: .
CDR3: CASSIEYQETQYF
DNA: TGTGCCAGCAGCATTGAGTACCAAGAGACCCAGTACTTC

V: TRBV6-5
size: .
J: TRBJ1-5
D: .
CDR3: CASSPVGGSNQPQHF
DNA: TGTGCCAGCAGTCCCGTGGGGGGAAGCAATCAGCCCCAGCATTTT

V: TRBV30
size: .
J: TRBJ2-1
D: .
CDR3: CAWSVTTHDQFF
DNA: TGTGCCTGGAGTGTAACCACTCACGATCAGTTCTTC

V: TRBV18
size: .
J: TRBJ2-1
D: .
CDR3: CASSQVDLLYDEQFF
DNA: TGTGCCAGCTCACAGGTCGACTTATTATATGATGAGCAGTTCTTC

V: TRBV19
size: .
J: TRBJ2-3
D: TRBD2
CDR3: CASSRTSGGVTDTQYF
DNA: TGTGCCAGTAGTAGAACTAGCGGGGGAGTCACAGATACGCAGTATTTT

V: TRBV5-1
size: .
J: TRBJ2-1
D: TRBD1
CDR3: CASSLDGDRGDVQFF
DNA: TGCGCCAGCAGCTTGGACGGGGACAGGGGAGATGTGCAGTTCTTC

V: TRBV5-1
size: .
J: TRBJ1-2
D: .
CDR3: CASSRDSSTHGYTF
DNA: TGCGCCAGCAGCCGGGACTCCAGTACCCATGGCTACACCTTC

V: TRBV10-3
size: once
J: TRBJ2-1
D: TRBD1
CDR3: CAIRGQGAGGTSYNEQFF
DNA: TGTGCCATCAGAGGACAGGGGGCAGGCGGGACCTCCTACAATGAGCAGTTCTTC

V: TRBV7-9
size: .
J: TRBJ1-2
D: .
CDR3: CASSVLLRQDPYGYTF
DNA: TGTGCCAGCAGCGTACTATTACGACAGGACCCGTATGGCTACACCTTC

V: TRBV7-9
size: .
J: TRBJ2-1
D: TRBD2
CDR3: CASSPAGVIDEQFF
DNA: TGTGCCAGCAGCCCAGCGGGGGTTATCGATGAGCAGTTCTTC

V: TRBV2
size: .
J: TRBJ2-5
D: .
CDR3: CASKREETQYF
DNA: TGTGCCAGCAAACGAGAAGAGACCCAGTACTTC

V: TRBV11-2
size: .
J: TRBJ1-6
D: .
CDR3: CASSLGLGGSPLHF
DNA: TGTGCCAGCAGCTTAGGCCTGGGGGGTTCACCCCTCCACTTT

V: TRBV6-7
size: .
J: TRBJ2-1
D: TRBD2
CDR3: CASSYTSGGTYNEQFF
DNA: TGTGCCAGCAGTTACACATCGGGGGGAACCTACAATGAGCAGTTCTTC

V: TRBV5-1
size: .
J: TRBJ2-1
D: .
CDR3: CASRPAQGYNEQFF
DNA: TGCGCCAGCCGCCCGGCACAGGGATACAATGAGCAGTTCTTC

V: TRBV18
size: .
J: TRBJ1-1
D: TRBD1
CDR3: CASSPLTEGALGEAFF
DNA: TGTGCCAGCTCACCATTAACTGAGGGGGCGCTGGGTGAAGCTTTCTTT

V: TRBV4-1
size: .
J: TRBJ1-5
D: .
CDR3: CASSQGHGNQPQHF
DNA: TGCGCCAGCAGCCAGGGGCATGGCAATCAGCCCCAGCATTTT

V: TRBV5-1
size: .
J: TRBJ2-6
D: .
CDR3: CASSQDSSGANVLTF
DNA: TGCGCCAGCAGCCAGGACAGTTCTGGGGCCAACGTCCTGACTTTC

V: TRBV5-1
size: .
J: TRBJ2-7
D: TRBD1
CDR3: CASSIWTGGDEQYF
DNA: TGCGCCAGCAGCATTTGGACAGGGGGCGACGAGCAGTACTTC

V: TRBV15
size: .
J: TRBJ1-6
D: .
CDR3: CATSREQGRSPLHF
DNA: TGTGCCACCAGCAGAGAACAGGGACGGTCACCCCTCCACTTT

V: TRBV7-8
size: few
J: TRBJ1-5
D: .
CDR3: CASSSTQTGFQPQHF
DNA: TGTGCCAGCAGCTCTACCCAAACAGGGTTCCAGCCCCAGCATTTT